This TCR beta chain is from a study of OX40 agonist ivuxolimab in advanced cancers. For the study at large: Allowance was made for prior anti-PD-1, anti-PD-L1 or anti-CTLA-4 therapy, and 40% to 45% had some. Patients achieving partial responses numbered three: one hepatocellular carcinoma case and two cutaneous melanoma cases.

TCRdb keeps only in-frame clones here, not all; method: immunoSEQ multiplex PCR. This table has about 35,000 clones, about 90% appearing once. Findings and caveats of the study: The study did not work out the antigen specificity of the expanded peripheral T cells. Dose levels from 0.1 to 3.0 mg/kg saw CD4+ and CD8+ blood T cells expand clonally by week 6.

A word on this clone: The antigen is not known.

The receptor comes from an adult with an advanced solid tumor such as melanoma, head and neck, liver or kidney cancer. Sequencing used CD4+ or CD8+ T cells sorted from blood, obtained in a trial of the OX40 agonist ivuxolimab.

The CDR3 DNA sequence: TGTGCCAGCAGTTCCTCCCAGGCTCGGGGGGAGCTGTTTTTT. Amino acid sequence: CASSSSQARGELFF. The chain links TRBV27 to TRBJ2-2; D not certain. V lost 4 bases and J lost 8, with 14 bases in between. This CDR3 region has 14 residues. Germline V gene data show CDR1 as MNHEY and CDR2 as SMNVEV (reference sequence).